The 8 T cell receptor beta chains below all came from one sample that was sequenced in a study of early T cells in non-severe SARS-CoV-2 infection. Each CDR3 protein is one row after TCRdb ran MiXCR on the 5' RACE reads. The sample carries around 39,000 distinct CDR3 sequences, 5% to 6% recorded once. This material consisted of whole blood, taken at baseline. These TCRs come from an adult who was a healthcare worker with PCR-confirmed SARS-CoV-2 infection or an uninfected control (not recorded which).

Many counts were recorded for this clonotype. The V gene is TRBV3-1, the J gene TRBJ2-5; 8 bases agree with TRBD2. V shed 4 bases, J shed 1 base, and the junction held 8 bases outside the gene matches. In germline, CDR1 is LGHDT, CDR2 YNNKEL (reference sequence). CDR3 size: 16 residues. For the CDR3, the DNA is TGTGCCAGCAGCCTTCGCGGGAGGCCAACCCAAGAGACCCAGTACTTC. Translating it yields CASSLRGRPTQETQYF.

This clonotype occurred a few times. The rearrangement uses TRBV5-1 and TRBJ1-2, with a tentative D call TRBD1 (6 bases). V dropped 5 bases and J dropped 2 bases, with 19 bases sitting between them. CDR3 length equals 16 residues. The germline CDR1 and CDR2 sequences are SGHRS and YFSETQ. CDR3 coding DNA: TGCGCCAGCAGTTCTGCTGGGGCAGGGGTGAACTATGGCTACACCTTC. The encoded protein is CASSSAGAGVNYGYTF.

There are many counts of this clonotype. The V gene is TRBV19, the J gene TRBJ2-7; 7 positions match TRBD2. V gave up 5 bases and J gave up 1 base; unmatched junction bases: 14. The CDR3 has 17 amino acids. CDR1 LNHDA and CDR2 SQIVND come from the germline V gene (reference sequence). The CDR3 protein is CASSPLGLGNLSYEQYV. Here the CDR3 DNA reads TGTGCCAGTAGTCCCTTAGGACTAGGGAACCTGTCCTACGAGCAGTACGTC.

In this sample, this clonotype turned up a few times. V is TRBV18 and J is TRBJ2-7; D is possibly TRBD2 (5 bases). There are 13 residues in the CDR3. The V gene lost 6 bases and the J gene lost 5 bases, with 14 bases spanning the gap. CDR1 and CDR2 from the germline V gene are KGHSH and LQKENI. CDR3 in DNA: TGTGCCAGCTCGCAACTAGTAGACAACGAGCAGTACTTC. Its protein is CASSQLVDNEQYF.

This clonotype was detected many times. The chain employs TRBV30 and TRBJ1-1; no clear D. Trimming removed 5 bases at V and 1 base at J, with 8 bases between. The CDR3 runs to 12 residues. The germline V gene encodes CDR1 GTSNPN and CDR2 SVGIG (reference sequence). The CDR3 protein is CAWATGNTEAFF. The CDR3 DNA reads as TGTGCCTGGGCTACGGGGAACACTGAAGCTTTCTTT.

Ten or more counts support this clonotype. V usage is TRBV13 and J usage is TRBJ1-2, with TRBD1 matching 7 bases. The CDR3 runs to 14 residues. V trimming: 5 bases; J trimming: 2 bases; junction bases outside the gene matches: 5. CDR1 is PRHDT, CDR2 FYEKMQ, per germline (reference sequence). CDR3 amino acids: CASSLRQGNYGYTF. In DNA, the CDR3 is TGTGCCAGCAGCCTACGACAGGGAAACTATGGCTACACCTTC.

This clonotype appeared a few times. In DNA, the CDR3 is TGTGCCAGCAGCTGGGCCCGGACTAGCGGGTACAATGAGCAGTTCTTC. This sequence encodes CASSWARTSGYNEQFF. The gene calls are TRBV5-6 and TRBJ2-1; 11 positions match TRBD2. J was trimmed by 4 bases and V by 3 bases; bases with no gene match: 6. Germline V gene sequence: CDR1 SGHDT, CDR2 YYEEEE. This CDR3 spans 16 amino acids.

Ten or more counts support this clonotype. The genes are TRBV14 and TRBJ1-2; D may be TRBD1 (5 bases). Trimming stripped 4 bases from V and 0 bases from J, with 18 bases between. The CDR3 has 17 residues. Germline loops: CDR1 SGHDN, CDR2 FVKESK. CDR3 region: CASSPRRGNRANYGYTF. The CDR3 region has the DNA TGTGCCAGCAGCCCGAGGCGGGGCAATAGGGCTAACTATGGCTACACCTTC.